The entry below describes one T cell receptor beta chain. Its specificity is unknown. The TCRbeta library was prepared with unique molecular identifiers. TCRdb independently ran MiXCR on the PCR reads; one entry per CDR3 protein. Of about 900,000 distinct CDR3 sequences listed, around 30% are singletons. The entry originates in a study of T-cell reconstitution after alpha-beta-depleted transplantation in children. Findings and limits, study-wide: The main origin of T-cell counts and diversity one year after transplant was newly produced T cells. Alpha-beta T cells about two months after transplant reportedly derived from several hundred expanded graft clones. For some patients, TCRbeta diversity was high at day 60 because of recipient T cells and thymic progenitors that survived.

The sequence came from a boy in the first two years of life who had a stem cell transplant for SCID, so the T cells may come from the graft donor. Source: PBMCs, mostly from graft donor cells, taken 360 days after TCRalphabeta/CD19-depleted stem cell transplant.

The DNA for the CDR3 is TGTGCCAGCGGACCAGGGTCCACTGAAGCTTTCTTT. Encoded protein: CASGPGSTEAFF. The J gene is TRBJ1-1, the V gene TRBV12-3 or TRBV12-4, with a possible D match to TRBD1 (5 bases). The CDR3 covers 12 residues. Trimming shortened V by 8 bases and J by 4 bases, and 11 bases separated the two germline ends.